The 8 T cell receptor beta chains presented below share a single source sample, sequenced in a study of CD4+ T cells in melanoma. Generated by immunoSEQ multiplex PCR, the TCRdb table keeps only in-frame clones and is missing some. The sample has roughly 15,000 clones, roughly three quarters seen once; the top ten hold roughly 12%. Material: cells from a culture (not recorded whether cultured in vitro). These receptors came from a human donor with melanoma.

This chain links TRBV13 with TRBJ2-7; TRBD1 or TRBD2 may be the D gene (5 bases each). The CDR3 has 15 amino acids. Trimming removed 6 bases from V and 6 bases from J, with 21 bases in between. In germline, CDR1 is PRHDT, CDR2 FYEKMQ (reference sequence). In nucleotides, the CDR3 is TGTGCCAGCAGTATCGAGGGGTTCGGCGCCCCCGAGCAGTACTTC. Protein sequence: CASSIEGFGAPEQYF.

The chain links TRBV6-4 to TRBJ2-5; the match to TRBD1 covers 9 bases. The CDR3 is made up of 13 amino acids. The junction had 6 bases not matched to a gene; V was cut back by 11 bases and J by 2 bases. Germline V gene lookup returns CDR1 MRHNA and CDR2 SNTAGT. CDR3 nucleotide sequence: TGTGCCGGACAGGGGATCTTTCAAGAGACCCAGTACTTC. Amino acids: CAGQGIFQETQYF.

The chain combines TRBV30 with TRBJ1-5, with D uncertain. Germline CDR1 and CDR2: GTSNPN and SVGIG (reference sequence). The CDR3 spans 13 residues. V lost 2 bases to trimming and J lost 4 bases, with 9 bases between them. For the CDR3, the DNA is TGTGCCTGGAGTAGGAGGGAGAATCAGCCCCAGCATTTT. It yields the protein CAWSRRENQPQHF.

This clone was recorded a few times. In DNA form, the CDR3 reads TGTGCCAGCAGTCAGACAGGTTATTATTCACCCCTCCACTTT. As protein: CASSQTGYYSPLHF. The chain employs TRBV6-6 and TRBJ1-6, with D tentatively TRBD1 (6 bases). The germline V gene encodes CDR1 MNHNY and CDR2 SVGAGI (reference sequence). The CDR3 contains 14 residues. V was clipped by 5 bases and J by 8 bases, with 13 bases between them.

The chain joins TRBV9 to TRBJ1-6; tentatively, D is TRBD1 (5 bases). Germline V gene data show CDR1 as SGDLS and CDR2 as YYNGEE. CDR3 length: 15 residues. With 3 bases removed from V and 7 bases from J, the gap between germline ends came to 14 bases. The chain's CDR3 is CASSAAHRPNSPLHF. The CDR3 coding sequence is TGTGCCAGCAGCGCAGCGCACAGGCCGAATTCACCCCTCCACTTT.

This chain uses TRBV10-3 with TRBJ1-3; possibly TRBD1 for D (5 bases). CDR1 and CDR2 from the germline V gene are ENHRY and SYGVKD. V shed 9 bases and J shed 3 bases, with 18 bases lying between them. This CDR3 is built from 15 residues. CDR3 nucleotide sequence: TGTGCCATTGGCGACTGGGGGGGAAATGGAAACACCATATATTTT. It encodes CAIGDWGGNGNTIYF.

Concerning this clone: An end of the junction does not agree with germline; a read error may underlie this. CDR3: CATSRVRGKVHRGAVF. DNA of the CDR3: TGTGCCACCAGCAGAGTGAGGGGGAAAGTACACCGGGGAGCTGTTTTT. This chain links TRBV15 with TRBJ2-2, with D possibly TRBD1 on 6 matching bases. CDR1 is LNHNV, CDR2 YYDKDF, per germline (reference sequence). The CDR3 runs 16 residues.

This chain connects TRBV6-5 to TRBJ2-3; either TRBD1 or TRBD2 may fit D (6 bases each). V was cut by 2 bases and J by 2 bases, with 11 bases left in between. The germline V gene has CDR1 MNHEY and CDR2 SVGAGI. The CDR3 extends over 15 amino acids. The CDR3 coding sequence is TGTGCCAGCAGTTACGGGGGGCCGAACACAGATACGCAGTATTTT. Translated, it gives CASSYGGPNTDTQYF.